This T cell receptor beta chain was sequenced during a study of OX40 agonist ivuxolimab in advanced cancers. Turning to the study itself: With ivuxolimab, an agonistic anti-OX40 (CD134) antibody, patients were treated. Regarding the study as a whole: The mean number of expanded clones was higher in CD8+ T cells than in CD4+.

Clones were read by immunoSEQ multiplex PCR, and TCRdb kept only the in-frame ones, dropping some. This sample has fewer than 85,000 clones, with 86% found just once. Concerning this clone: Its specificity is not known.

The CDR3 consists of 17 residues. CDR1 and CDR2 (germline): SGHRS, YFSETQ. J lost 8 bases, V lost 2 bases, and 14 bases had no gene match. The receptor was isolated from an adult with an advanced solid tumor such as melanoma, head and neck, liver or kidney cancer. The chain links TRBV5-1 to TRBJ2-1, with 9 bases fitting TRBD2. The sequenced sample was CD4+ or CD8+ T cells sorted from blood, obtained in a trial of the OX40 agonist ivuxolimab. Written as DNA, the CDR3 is TGCGCCAGCAGCTTCGGGACATCGGGTAGCGGGAGCGATGAGCAGTTCTTC. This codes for CASSFGTSGSGSDEQFF. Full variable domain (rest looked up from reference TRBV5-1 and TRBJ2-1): KAGVTQTPRYLIKTRGQQVTLSCSPISGHRSVSWYQQTPGQGLQFLFEYFSETQRNKGNFPGRFSGRQFSNSRSEMNVSTLELGDSALYLCASSFGTSGSGSDEQFFGPGTRLTVL.